This T cell receptor beta chain was observed in a study of blood T cell repertoires in COVID-19. Study at large: The United States, Italy and Spain provided the acute and convalescent COVID-19 samples.

The CDR3 runs 14 residues. CDR1 is SGDLS and CDR2 is YYNGEE in the germline V gene. The germline V and J ends were trimmed by 0 bases and 8 bases, with 14 bases remaining between them. Authors' processing steps: Using reference gene primer amplification, nucleated cell counts were estimated. Method: immunoSEQ multiplex PCR; TCRdb's copy keeps in-frame clones and lacks some. V and J calls and clone size are as listed in that table; D and trimming were resolved from the DNA. This table holds about 120,000 clones, more than 80% found once. Sequences were obtained from peripheral blood. The chain employs TRBV9 and TRBJ1-2; the D gene is possibly TRBD1 (6 bases). The origin of this receptor is a man aged 40-49 years with acute or convalescent COVID-19. Here the CDR3 DNA reads TGTGCCAGCAGCGTAGAGGCTCTCCAGGGGGGCTACACCTTC. Protein sequence: CASSVEALQGGYTF.